Listed below are T cell receptor beta chains from one sample, sequenced in a study of blood T cell repertoires in COVID-19. Generated by immunoSEQ multiplex PCR, the TCRdb table keeps only in-frame clones and is missing some. The data hold some 83,000 clones, with 65% to 85% observed a single time. Sequencing input: peripheral blood. These receptors were taken from a middle-aged man with acute or convalescent COVID-19. Each CDR3 is given with its conserved first and last residue. A D gene is named only where the DNA matches it firmly. Not every row has a clone size; where given, it reads once, few, many or a size class.

v_call: TRBV3-1/TRBV3-2
d_call: TRBD1
clone_size: few
j_call: TRBJ1-2
cdr3_aa: CASSHPGQGLSGYTF
cdr3_nt: TGTGCCAGCAGCCATCCGGGACAGGGGTTGAGTGGCTACACCTTC

v_call: TRBV9
d_call: .
clone_size: .
j_call: TRBJ2-5
cdr3_aa: CASSVVGNRQETQYF
cdr3_nt: TGTGCCAGCAGCGTAGTCGGGAACAGACAAGAGACCCAGTACTTC

v_call: TRBV4-1
d_call: .
clone_size: once
j_call: TRBJ1-1
cdr3_aa: CASSQRGGNTEAFF
cdr3_nt: TGCGCCAGCAGCCAGCGAGGGGGTAACACTGAAGCTTTCTTT

v_call: TRBV6-2/TRBV6-3
d_call: TRBD2
clone_size: .
j_call: TRBJ2-2
cdr3_aa: CASSYPTSRASGELFF
cdr3_nt: TGTGCCAGCAGTTACCCGACTAGCAGAGCTTCCGGGGAGCTGTTTTTT

v_call: TRBV7-3
d_call: TRBD1
clone_size: .
j_call: TRBJ1-6
cdr3_aa: CASSTGQASSSPLHF
cdr3_nt: TGTGCCAGCAGCACCGGACAGGCCTCTTCCTCCCCCCTCCACTTT

v_call: TRBV3-1/TRBV3-2
d_call: .
clone_size: once
j_call: TRBJ2-7
cdr3_aa: CASSQASVSYEQYF
cdr3_nt: TGTGCCAGCAGCCAAGCGTCGGTCTCCTACGAGCAGTACTTC

v_call: TRBV18
d_call: .
clone_size: .
j_call: TRBJ1-6
cdr3_aa: CASSPLGTHRNSPLHF
cdr3_nt: TGTGCCAGCTCACCCTTAGGGACACATCGGAATTCACCCCTCCACTTT

v_call: TRBV7-7
d_call: .
clone_size: .
j_call: TRBJ2-2
cdr3_aa: CASSPRAALNTGELFF
cdr3_nt: TGTGCCAGCAGCCCGAGGGCCGCCCTCAACACCGGGGAGCTGTTTTTT

v_call: TRBV9
d_call: TRBD2
clone_size: .
j_call: TRBJ2-2
cdr3_aa: CASSGSGRGNTGELFF
cdr3_nt: TGTGCCAGCAGCGGGAGCGGGAGAGGGAACACCGGGGAGCTGTTTTTT

v_call: TRBV3-1/TRBV3-2
d_call: .
clone_size: .
j_call: TRBJ1-1
cdr3_aa: CASSQGQGITEAFF
cdr3_nt: TGTGCCAGCAGCCAAGGTCAGGGAATCACTGAAGCTTTCTTT

v_call: TRBV30
d_call: TRBD2
clone_size: .
j_call: TRBJ2-1
cdr3_aa: CAWSLRTSGGATYNEQFF
cdr3_nt: TGTGCCTGGAGTCTCAGGACTAGCGGGGGGGCCACCTACAATGAGCAGTTCTTC

v_call: TRBV28
d_call: TRBD1
clone_size: once
j_call: TRBJ2-7
cdr3_aa: CASGYRGGEQYF
cdr3_nt: TGTGCCAGCGGATACAGGGGCGGCGAGCAGTACTTC

v_call: TRBV29-1
d_call: .
clone_size: .
j_call: TRBJ2-7
cdr3_aa: CSVEVVAPYEQYF
cdr3_nt: TGCAGCGTTGAAGTGGTAGCCCCCTACGAGCAGTACTTC

v_call: TRBV3-1/TRBV3-2
d_call: .
clone_size: once
j_call: TRBJ2-5
cdr3_aa: CASSQVSGARETQYF
cdr3_nt: TGTGCCAGCAGCCAAGTTAGTGGGGCACGAGAGACCCAGTACTTC

v_call: TRBV24-1
d_call: TRBD2
clone_size: .
j_call: TRBJ2-7
cdr3_aa: CATSEGGTEQYF
cdr3_nt: TGTGCCACCAGTGAGGGGGGGACCGAGCAGTACTTC

v_call: TRBV9
d_call: TRBD1
clone_size: .
j_call: TRBJ1-2
cdr3_aa: CASTPSPRGQSNYGYTF
cdr3_nt: TGTGCCAGCACGCCATCCCCTAGGGGGCAGTCTAACTATGGCTACACCTTC

v_call: TRBV12-5
d_call: TRBD1
clone_size: .
j_call: TRBJ2-7
cdr3_aa: CASGLGDRGYEQYF
cdr3_nt: TGTGCTAGTGGTTTGGGGGACAGGGGTTACGAGCAGTACTTC

v_call: TRBV7-9
d_call: TRBD1
clone_size: .
j_call: TRBJ1-4
cdr3_aa: CASSRGQGGEKLFF
cdr3_nt: TGTGCCAGCAGCCGCGGACAGGGAGGCGAAAAACTGTTTTTT

v_call: TRBV5-1
d_call: .
clone_size: .
j_call: TRBJ2-7
cdr3_aa: CASSFSSYEQYF
cdr3_nt: TGCGCCAGCAGCTTCAGCTCCTACGAGCAGTACTTC

v_call: TRBV7-8
d_call: .
clone_size: .
j_call: TRBJ2-7
cdr3_aa: CASSLVAGNSYEQYF
cdr3_nt: TGTGCCAGCAGCTTAGTCGCAGGGAACTCCTACGAGCAGTACTTC

v_call: TRBV24-1
d_call: TRBD1
clone_size: .
j_call: TRBJ2-1
cdr3_aa: CATSDPQTGMSSYNEQFF
cdr3_nt: TGTGCCACCAGTGACCCACAGACAGGGATGAGCTCCTACAATGAGCAGTTCTTC

v_call: TRBV11-2
d_call: TRBD1
clone_size: .
j_call: TRBJ1-1
cdr3_aa: CASSTRQGQNTEAFF
cdr3_nt: TGTGCCAGCAGCACACGACAGGGCCAGAACACTGAAGCTTTCTTT

v_call: TRBV27
d_call: .
clone_size: .
j_call: TRBJ1-2
cdr3_aa: CASSPDGIGYTF
cdr3_nt: TGTGCCAGCAGCCCCGACGGGATCGGCTACACCTTC

v_call: TRBV28
d_call: TRBD1
clone_size: .
j_call: TRBJ1-2
cdr3_aa: CASSFTGQGIDGYTF
cdr3_nt: TGTGCCAGCAGTTTCACGGGACAGGGGATAGATGGCTACACCTTC

v_call: TRBV29-1
d_call: .
clone_size: once
j_call: TRBJ1-2
cdr3_aa: CSVDSWQGTNYGYTF
cdr3_nt: TGCAGCGTTGATAGTTGGCAGGGGACTAACTATGGCTACACCTTC

v_call: TRBV3-1/TRBV3-2
d_call: TRBD2
clone_size: once
j_call: TRBJ2-1
cdr3_aa: CASSQPGLAWYEQFF
cdr3_nt: TGTGCCAGCAGCCAACCGGGACTAGCGTGGTATGAGCAGTTCTTC

v_call: TRBV6-4
d_call: TRBD1
clone_size: .
j_call: TRBJ2-1
cdr3_aa: CASSPGTGGLGSSYNEQFF
cdr3_nt: TGTGCCAGCAGTCCCGGGACAGGGGGATTGGGAAGCTCCTACAATGAGCAGTTCTTC

v_call: TRBV28
d_call: .
clone_size: .
j_call: TRBJ1-2
cdr3_aa: CASSFSGYGYTF
cdr3_nt: TGTGCCAGCAGTTTTTCGGGCTATGGCTACACCTTC

v_call: TRBV27
d_call: TRBD1
clone_size: .
j_call: TRBJ1-3
cdr3_aa: CASMQGTGRNTIYF
cdr3_nt: TGTGCCAGTATGCAAGGGACAGGGAGAAACACCATATATTTT

v_call: TRBV7-3
d_call: .
clone_size: .
j_call: TRBJ1-1
cdr3_aa: CASSQQENTEAFF
cdr3_nt: TGTGCCAGCAGCCAACAAGAGAACACTGAAGCTTTCTTT

v_call: TRBV19
d_call: TRBD1
clone_size: .
j_call: TRBJ2-2
cdr3_aa: CASSKWDRGNTGELFF
cdr3_nt: TGTGCCAGTAGTAAATGGGACAGGGGGAACACCGGGGAGCTGTTTTTT

v_call: TRBV5-1
d_call: .
clone_size: .
j_call: TRBJ1-3
cdr3_aa: CASSDLGGSNTIYF
cdr3_nt: TGCGCCAGCAGCGACCTGGGGGGGTCAAACACCATATATTTT

v_call: TRBV11-3
d_call: TRBD1
clone_size: .
j_call: TRBJ2-7
cdr3_aa: CASSIRDRGKGGYEQYF
cdr3_nt: TGTGCCAGCAGCATCCGGGACAGGGGAAAAGGGGGCTACGAGCAGTACTTC

v_call: TRBV11-2
d_call: .
clone_size: .
j_call: TRBJ2-3
cdr3_aa: CASSLDVGLSTDTQYF
cdr3_nt: TGTGCCAGCAGCTTAGATGTGGGGCTGAGCACAGATACGCAGTATTTT

v_call: TRBV12-5
d_call: TRBD2
clone_size: .
j_call: TRBJ2-5
cdr3_aa: CASGTREGLAYETQYF
cdr3_nt: TGTGCTAGTGGAACCAGGGAGGGACTAGCCTACGAGACCCAGTACTTC

v_call: TRBV29-1
d_call: TRBD2
clone_size: .
j_call: TRBJ2-2
cdr3_aa: CSVGLAANTGELFF
cdr3_nt: TGCAGCGTTGGCCTAGCGGCAAACACCGGGGAGCTGTTTTTT

v_call: TRBV4-3
d_call: TRBD1
clone_size: .
j_call: TRBJ1-5
cdr3_aa: CASSMGTGGGQPQHF
cdr3_nt: TGCGCCAGCAGCATGGGGACAGGGGGCGGTCAGCCCCAGCATTTT

v_call: TRBV3-1/TRBV3-2
d_call: .
clone_size: once
j_call: TRBJ2-7
cdr3_aa: CASSHSWTKNYEQYF
cdr3_nt: TGTGCCAGCAGCCACTCCTGGACAAAAAACTACGAGCAGTACTTC

v_call: TRBV29-1
d_call: TRBD2
clone_size: .
j_call: TRBJ2-3
cdr3_aa: CSVDRTSGEMQYF
cdr3_nt: TGCAGCGTTGATCGGACTAGCGGGGAAATGCAGTATTTT

v_call: TRBV27
d_call: TRBD1
clone_size: .
j_call: TRBJ2-7
cdr3_aa: CASSWGQGPYEQYF
cdr3_nt: TGTGCCAGCAGTTGGGGACAGGGGCCATACGAGCAGTACTTC

v_call: TRBV9
d_call: .
clone_size: .
j_call: TRBJ2-1
cdr3_aa: CASSISGTFSNEQFF
cdr3_nt: TGTGCCAGCAGCATATCCGGGACTTTTTCCAATGAGCAGTTCTTC

v_call: TRBV4-3
d_call: .
clone_size: .
j_call: TRBJ1-5
cdr3_aa: CASSQDNSPNQPQHF
cdr3_nt: TGCGCCAGCAGCCAAGATAACAGTCCCAATCAGCCCCAGCATTTT

v_call: TRBV21-1
d_call: .
clone_size: few
j_call: TRBJ2-1
cdr3_aa: CASLLRCSGRACEQFF
cdr3_nt: TGTGCCAGCCTCCTGCGATGTAGCGGGAGGGCCTGTGAGCAGTTCTTC

v_call: TRBV6-1
d_call: TRBD1
clone_size: .
j_call: TRBJ1-4
cdr3_aa: CASSEPTGGNEKLFF
cdr3_nt: TGTGCCAGCAGTGAACCGACAGGGGGGAATGAAAAACTGTTTTTT

v_call: TRBV20-1
d_call: .
clone_size: .
j_call: TRBJ1-5
cdr3_aa: CSASNRVRQPQHF
cdr3_nt: TGCAGTGCTAGTAACAGGGTCCGTCAGCCCCAGCATTTT

v_call: TRBV19
d_call: TRBD2
clone_size: .
j_call: TRBJ2-5
cdr3_aa: CASSIGASGREAFQETQYF
cdr3_nt: TGTGCCAGTAGTATAGGGGCTAGCGGGAGGGAGGCGTTCCAAGAGACCCAGTACTTC

v_call: TRBV12-3/TRBV12-4
d_call: TRBD1
clone_size: .
j_call: TRBJ1-2
cdr3_aa: CASRPTGGAGYTF
cdr3_nt: TGTGCCAGCAGACCGACAGGGGGCGCTGGCTACACCTTC

v_call: TRBV7-2
d_call: TRBD1
clone_size: few
j_call: TRBJ1-2
cdr3_aa: CASSLGAQGVGGYTF
cdr3_nt: TGTGCCAGCAGCTTAGGTGCGCAGGGGGTTGGTGGCTACACCTTC

v_call: TRBV4-3
d_call: TRBD1
clone_size: .
j_call: TRBJ1-4
cdr3_aa: CASSQVQQGAGEKLFF
cdr3_nt: TGCGCCAGCAGCCAAGTGCAGCAGGGGGCGGGGGAAAAACTGTTTTTT

v_call: TRBV3-1/TRBV3-2
d_call: .
clone_size: few
j_call: TRBJ2-7
cdr3_aa: CASSQVPELYEQYF
cdr3_nt: TGTGCCAGCAGCCAAGTTCCGGAGCTCTACGAGCAGTACTTC

v_call: TRBV23-1
d_call: .
clone_size: .
j_call: TRBJ1-2
cdr3_aa: CASSQTDSPLGYGYTF
cdr3_nt: TGCGCCAGCAGTCAAACCGACAGCCCCTTAGGGTATGGCTACACCTTC